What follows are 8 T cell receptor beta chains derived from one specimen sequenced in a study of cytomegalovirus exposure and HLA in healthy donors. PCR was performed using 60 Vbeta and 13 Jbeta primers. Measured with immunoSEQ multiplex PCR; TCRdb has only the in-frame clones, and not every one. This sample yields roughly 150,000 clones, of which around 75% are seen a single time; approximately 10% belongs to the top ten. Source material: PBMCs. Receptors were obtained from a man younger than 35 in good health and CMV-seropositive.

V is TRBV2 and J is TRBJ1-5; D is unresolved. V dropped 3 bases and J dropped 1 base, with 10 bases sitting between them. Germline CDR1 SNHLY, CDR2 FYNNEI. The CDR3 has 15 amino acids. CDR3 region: CASSDYGVSNQPQHF. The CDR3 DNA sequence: TGTGCCAGCAGTGACTACGGGGTCAGCAATCAGCCCCAGCATTTT.

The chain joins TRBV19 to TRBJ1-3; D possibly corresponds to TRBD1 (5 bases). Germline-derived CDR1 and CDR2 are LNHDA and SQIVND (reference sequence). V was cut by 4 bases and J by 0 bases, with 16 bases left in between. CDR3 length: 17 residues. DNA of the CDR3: TGTGCCAGTAGTAAGGGGATCGGGAGCCGCTCTGGAAACACCATATATTTT. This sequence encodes CASSKGIGSRSGNTIYF.

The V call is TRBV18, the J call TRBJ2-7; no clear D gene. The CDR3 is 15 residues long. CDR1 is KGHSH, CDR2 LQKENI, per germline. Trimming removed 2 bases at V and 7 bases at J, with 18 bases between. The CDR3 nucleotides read TGTGCCAGCTCACCAATTAAGTCAACCCCTAAGGAGCAGTACTTC. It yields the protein CASSPIKSTPKEQYF.

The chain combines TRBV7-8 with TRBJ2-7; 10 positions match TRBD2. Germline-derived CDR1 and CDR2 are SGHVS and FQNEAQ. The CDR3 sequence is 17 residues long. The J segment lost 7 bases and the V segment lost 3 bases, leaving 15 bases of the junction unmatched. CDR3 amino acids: CASSFAGGAGGPGEQYF. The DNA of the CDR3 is TGTGCCAGCAGCTTCGCTGGGGGAGCGGGAGGGCCGGGGGAGCAGTACTTC.

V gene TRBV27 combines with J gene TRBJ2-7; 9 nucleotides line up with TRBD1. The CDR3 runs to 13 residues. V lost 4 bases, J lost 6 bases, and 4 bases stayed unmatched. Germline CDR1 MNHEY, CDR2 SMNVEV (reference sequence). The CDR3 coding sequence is TGTGCCAGCAGTTCGGGACAGGGTATCGAGCAGTACTTC. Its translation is CASSSGQGIEQYF.

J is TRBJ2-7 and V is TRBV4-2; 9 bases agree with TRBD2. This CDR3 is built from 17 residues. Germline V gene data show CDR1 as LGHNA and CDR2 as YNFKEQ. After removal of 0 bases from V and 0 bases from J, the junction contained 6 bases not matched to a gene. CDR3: CASSQDLNSGGSYEQYF. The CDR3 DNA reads TGTGCCAGCAGCCAAGATCTTAATAGCGGGGGCTCCTACGAGCAGTACTTC.

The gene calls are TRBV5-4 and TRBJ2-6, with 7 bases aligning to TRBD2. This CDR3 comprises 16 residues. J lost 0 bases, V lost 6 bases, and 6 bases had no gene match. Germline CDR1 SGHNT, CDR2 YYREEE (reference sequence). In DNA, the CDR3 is TGTGCCAGCAATGGGGGACTAAACTCTGGGGCCAACGTCCTGACTTTC. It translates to CASNGGLNSGANVLTF.

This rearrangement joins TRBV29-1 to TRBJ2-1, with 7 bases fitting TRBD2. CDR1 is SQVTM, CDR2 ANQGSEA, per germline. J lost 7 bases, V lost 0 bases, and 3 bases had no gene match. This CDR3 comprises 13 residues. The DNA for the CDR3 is TGCAGCGTTGAAGAACCTAGCGGAAATGAGCAGTTCTTC. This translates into CSVEEPSGNEQFF.